Following are 27 T cell receptor beta chains from one sample sequenced in a study of T cell repertoires in cytomegalovirus infection. No cognate antigen is known for these TCRs. TCRdb independently ran MiXCR on the reads; one entry per CDR3 protein. The sample includes about 770,000 distinct CDR3 sequences, under 35% of them seen just once. Sequences were derived from cultured CD8+ T cells from PBMCs, sampled from culture after CMV antigen stimulation. Receptor source: a human donor in good health (CMV status not recorded). Some clones in this sample may be carry-over from other donors' samples.

The J gene is TRBJ2-1, the V gene TRBV6-1; D gene ambiguous. There are 13 residues in the CDR3. CDR1 is MNHNS and CDR2 is SASEGT in the germline V gene. Trimming shortened V by 8 bases and J by 2 bases, and 10 bases separated the two germline ends. The CDR3 spells CASARTAYNEQFF. Written as DNA, the CDR3 is TGTGCCAGCGCTCGGACGGCCTACAATGAGCAGTTCTTC.

The V call is TRBV7-9, the J call TRBJ2-5, with 9 bases matching TRBD2. V lost 4 bases and J lost 2; bases outside the gene matches: 11. The germline CDR1 and CDR2 sequences are SEHNR and FQNEAQ (reference sequence). The CDR3 is 17 residues long. This CDR3 reads CASSSAGRLADQETQYF. The CDR3 DNA follows: TGTGCCAGCAGCTCAGCAGGTAGACTAGCGGATCAAGAGACCCAGTACTTC.

The CDR3, as DNA: TGTGCCAGCAGTTCATTCCCAGATGAGGGGTACAATAATTCACCCCTCCACTTT. This encodes CASSSFPDEGYNNSPLHF. The chain uses TRBV28 and TRBJ1-6; a weak D match, TRBD1 (5 bases). Germline CDR1 MDHEN, CDR2 SYDVKM. The V end lost 4 bases, the J end lost 5 bases, and 21 bases lay between the germline ends. The CDR3 covers 18 residues.

This clonotype has just a few counts. The chain recombines TRBV27 with TRBJ2-1; TRBD2 might be the D (6 bases). Germline V gene sequence: CDR1 MNHEY, CDR2 SMNVEV (reference sequence). V was clipped by 6 bases and J by 7 bases, with 16 bases between them. The CDR3 runs 14 residues. CDR3 sequence: CASSLIGTANEQFF. In DNA, the CDR3 is TGTGCCAGCAGCCTGATTGGGACTGCGAATGAGCAGTTCTTC.

This clonotype has only a few counts. The chain recombines TRBV6-5 with TRBJ2-5; TRBD2 aligns across 7 bases. The junction had 7 bases not matched to a gene; V was cut back by 3 bases and J by 0 bases. Germline CDR1 and CDR2: MNHEY and SVGAGI. The CDR3 extends over 16 amino acids. CDR3 protein: CASSYTSGAYQETQYF. The CDR3 DNA reads as TGTGCCAGCAGTTATACCAGCGGGGCCTACCAAGAGACCCAGTACTTC.

This clonotype was seen repeatedly, ten times or more. This chain joins TRBV12-3 or TRBV12-4 and TRBJ1-1; tentatively, D is TRBD1 (6 bases). V lost 5 bases and J lost 0, with 13 bases in between. This CDR3 contains 15 residues. The CDR3 loop is CASSQRQDMNTEAFF. CDR3 nucleotide sequence: TGTGCCAGCAGTCAGAGACAGGATATGAACACTGAAGCTTTCTTT.

The chain is built from TRBV28 and TRBJ2-3; D is ambiguous. Germline V gene lookup returns CDR1 MDHEN and CDR2 SYDVKM. The CDR3 totals 13 residues. The V end lost 6 bases, the J end lost 1 base, and 8 bases lay between the germline ends. The CDR3 here is CASRGRRTDTQYF. Here the CDR3 DNA reads TGTGCCAGCAGAGGCAGACGCACAGATACGCAGTATTTT.

CDR3 residues: CASSPGLLAGGQETQYF. The CDR3 DNA follows: TGTGCCAGCAGCCCAGGGCTCCTAGCGGGGGGGCAGGAGACCCAGTACTTC. V usage is TRBV7-9 and J usage is TRBJ2-5, with 12 bases that match TRBD2. The V gene end was trimmed by 5 bases and the J gene end by 5 bases; junction bases not matched to a gene: 12. The CDR3 is made up of 17 amino acids. From germline, CDR1 is SEHNR and CDR2 FQNEAQ (reference sequence).

V and J are TRBV3-1 and TRBJ2-7; D gene ambiguous. The length of the CDR3 is 15 residues. CDR1 and CDR2 from the germline V gene are LGHDT and YNNKEL (reference sequence). Between the trimmed V and J ends, which lost 4 bases and 3 bases, there was a span of 16 bases. The CDR3 reads CASSLHPGRVYEQYF. For the CDR3, the DNA is TGTGCCAGCAGCCTTCATCCCGGTAGGGTCTACGAGCAGTACTTC.

The chain is built from TRBV12-3 or TRBV12-4 and TRBJ2-7; no firm D call. Trimming removed 7 bases from V and 6 bases from J, with 19 bases in between. The CDR3 spans 14 residues. The CDR3 here is CASTLASGPREQYF. CDR3 DNA sequence: TGTGCCAGCACTCTGGCGTCTGGGCCCCGCGAGCAGTACTTC.

This clonotype was recorded a few times. The chain's CDR3 is CASQDPNTEAFF. As DNA, the CDR3 is TGTGCCAGCCAGGATCCGAACACTGAAGCTTTCTTT. The chain combines TRBV5-6 with TRBJ1-1; the D is unclear. Germline lookup yields CDR1 SGHDT and CDR2 YYEEEE. This CDR3 contains 12 residues. V lost 7 bases, J lost 1 base, and 8 bases lay in between.

The chain combines TRBV20-1 with TRBJ1-2; D unclear. This CDR3 is built from 13 residues. With 2 bases removed from V and 2 bases from J, the gap between germline ends came to 9 bases. The germline CDR1 and CDR2 sequences are DFQATT and SNEGSKA (reference sequence). The CDR3: CSARNRVNYGYTF. CDR3 in DNA: TGCAGTGCTAGAAACAGAGTAAACTATGGCTACACCTTC.

The table lists this clonotype with a few counts. This chain joins TRBV20-1 and TRBJ2-3, with TRBD2 matching 16 bases. Per germline, CDR1 DFQATT and CDR2 SNEGSKA (reference sequence). The CDR3 consists of 21 residues. The ends lost 6 bases at V and 5 bases at J; junction bases unmatched: 23. CDR3 region: CSAKSGTSGGAGGYEIDTQYF. The DNA for the CDR3 is TGCAGTGCCAAATCCGGGACTAGCGGGGGGGCCGGAGGATATGAAATAGATACGCAGTATTTT.

The chain is built from TRBV19 and TRBJ2-6; perhaps TRBD1 as D (5 bases). Trimming shortened V by 5 bases and J by 2 bases, and 13 bases separated the two germline ends. The CDR3 runs 16 residues. Per the germline V gene, CDR1 is LNHDA and CDR2 is SQIVND (reference sequence). The CDR3 protein is CASSGPAGTGANVLTF. CDR3 nucleotides: TGTGCCAGTAGTGGCCCGGCAGGGACTGGGGCCAACGTCCTGACTTTC.

The rearrangement uses TRBV6-1 and TRBJ2-1; 11 bases agree with TRBD2. Germline CDR1 is MNHNS and CDR2 is SASEGT. This CDR3 spans 17 amino acids. V trimming: 3 bases; J trimming: 4 bases; junction bases outside the gene matches: 8. Written as DNA, the CDR3 is TGTGCCAGCAGTGAGGAACCCATAGCGGGGGGGTACAATGAGCAGTTCTTC. Translated: CASSEEPIAGGYNEQFF.

There are many counts of this clonotype. The chain recombines TRBV6-2 or TRBV6-3 with TRBJ2-1; 10 nucleotides line up with TRBD2. This CDR3 is 16 amino acids long. From germline, CDR1 is MNHEY and CDR2 SVGEGT. J gave up 2 bases and V 4 bases, and 5 bases lay outside the gene matches. CDR3 sequence: CASSLRGLAAYNEQFF. CDR3 bases: TGTGCCAGCAGTTTACGCGGACTAGCGGCCTACAATGAGCAGTTCTTC.

The J gene is TRBJ2-3, the V gene TRBV4-1; 7 bases match TRBD2. The germline gives CDR1 MGHRA, CDR2 YSYEKL. Trimming took 4 bases from V and 0 from J; bases not matched to a gene: 4. CDR3 length: 15 amino acids. CDR3 nucleotides: TGCGCCAGCAGCCCGACAGCGGGAAGCACAGATACGCAGTATTTT. As protein: CASSPTAGSTDTQYF.

V is TRBV7-6 and J is TRBJ1-5; D uncertain. This CDR3 has 14 residues. V lost 5 bases to trimming and J lost 8 bases, with 16 bases between them. Germline V gene sequence: CDR1 SGHVS, CDR2 FNYEAQ. The DNA for the CDR3 is TGTGCCAGCAGCCCTGGGAGGCTTATCGAGCCCCAGCATTTT. Protein product: CASSPGRLIEPQHF.

The chain links TRBV5-6 to TRBJ1-2; unclear D gene. CDR3 size: 14 residues. V was shortened by 0 bases and J by 6 bases, with 12 bases between the two germline ends. The germline V gene encodes CDR1 SGHDT and CDR2 YYEEEE. CDR3: CASSLAGPNHGYTF. CDR3 bases: TGTGCCAGCAGCTTGGCCGGGCCGAACCATGGCTACACCTTC.

V and J are TRBV10-3 and TRBJ2-3, with TRBD2 matching over 7 bases. This CDR3 comprises 13 residues. The V and J ends lost 8 bases and 4 bases, in that order; junction bases with no gene match: 6. Germline lookup yields CDR1 ENHRY and CDR2 SYGVKD. CDR3 residues: CAIGGGGSDTQYF. CDR3 coding DNA: TGTGCCATCGGGGGGGGTGGATCAGATACGCAGTATTTT.

This clonotype has more than one count but fewer than ten. The rearrangement joins TRBV7-3 to TRBJ1-5, with TRBD1 identical over 8 bases. J was trimmed by 4 bases and V by 6 bases; bases with no gene match: 20. CDR1 SGHTA and CDR2 FQGTGA come from the germline V gene. The CDR3 spans 19 residues. The CDR3 reads CASRILPSEYRGGNQPQHF. For the CDR3, the DNA is TGTGCCAGCAGAATCCTCCCTAGCGAATACAGGGGGGGGAATCAGCCCCAGCATTTT.

This clonotype has a count of ten or more. A read error may account for a junction end that differs from germline. The rearrangement joins TRBV6-4 to TRBJ1-6; possibly TRBD1 for D (6 bases). The germline CDR1 and CDR2 sequences are MRHNA and SNTAGT. The CDR3 runs 12 residues. The CDR3 loop reads CASRDRYSALHF. CDR3 sequence (DNA): TGTGCCAGCAGAGACAGGTATTCAGCCCTCCACTTT.

This clonotype was detected only a few times. The gene calls are TRBV4-3 and TRBJ1-1, with D uncertain. CDR1 and CDR2 from the germline V gene are LGHNA and YSLEER. V dropped 2 bases and J dropped 4 bases, with 14 bases sitting between them. The CDR3 loop spans 15 amino acids. For the CDR3, the DNA is TGCGCCAGCAGCCAAAGTACGTGGAGCGGCACTGAAGCTTTCTTT. It is translated as CASSQSTWSGTEAFF.

Here the CDR3 DNA reads TGTGCCAGCAGCTACCCGCGGAGGGTTCTCGAGACCCAGTACTTC. Amino acid sequence: CASSYPRRVLETQYF. The V call is TRBV11-2, the J call TRBJ2-5, with TRBD2 as a possible D gene (6 bases). The germline V and J ends were trimmed by 4 bases and 5 bases, with 17 bases remaining between them. CDR3 size: 15 residues. The germline CDR1 and CDR2 sequences are SGHAT and FQNNGV.

This clonotype was observed a handful of times. The rearrangement links TRBV2 to TRBJ1-2; 7 bases map to TRBD1. Per germline, CDR1 SNHLY and CDR2 FYNNEI. J lost 6 bases, V lost 7 bases, and 17 bases had no gene match. The CDR3 length is 16 residues. CDR3 amino acids: CASIDVEKGGWDGYTF. CDR3 coding DNA: TGTGCCAGCATCGACGTAGAGAAAGGGGGCTGGGATGGCTACACCTTC.

V and J are TRBV4-1 and TRBJ1-4; 9 bases are a match to TRBD1. This CDR3 is 19 amino acids long. The J segment lost 3 bases and the V segment lost 4 bases, leaving 15 bases of the junction unmatched. Germline CDR1 is MGHRA and CDR2 is YSYEKL. The CDR3 DNA reads TGCGCCAGCAGCCCGCGGGGACAGGGTCGATCTACGGCTAATGAAAAACTGTTTTTT. It is translated as CASSPRGQGRSTANEKLFF.

This clonotype was observed at least ten times. The rearrangement uses TRBV7-2 and TRBJ1-6, with TRBD1 matching over 9 bases. Trimming removed 5 bases from V and 10 bases from J; junction bases left unmatched: 9. The CDR3 covers 15 residues. Per germline, CDR1 SGHTA and CDR2 FQGNSA. The CDR3 nucleotides read TGTGCCAGCAGCCCTACGGGACAGGGAACCTCACCCCTCCACTTT. It translates to CASSPTGQGTSPLHF.